These T cell receptor beta chains were read from a single sample in a study. TCRdb fed the 5' RACE reads into MiXCR, producing one record per CDR3 protein. Among about 53,000 distinct CDR3 sequences listed, roughly 22% were seen once. The sample comprised tumor-infiltrating naive CD4+ T cells sorted from the breast tumor. The receptor source for this set is a female donor with breast cancer. CDR3s include the opening cysteine and the closing phenylalanine or tryptophan. D genes are given only for firm matches. Clone size appears in some rows only: once, few, many, or a class for an expanded clone.

v_call,d_call,cdr3_length,clone_size,j_call,cdr3_aa,cdr3_nt
TRBV7-2,TRBD1,14,NA,TRBJ1-2,CASSPWTGGNGYTF,TGTGCCAGCAGCCCTTGGACAGGGGGTAATGGCTACACCTTC
TRBV7-2,NA,14,NA,TRBJ2-7,CASSLGHSSYEQYF,TGTGCCAGCAGCTTGGGTCATTCCTCCTACGAGCAGTACTTC
TRBV29-1,NA,12,many,TRBJ2-1,CSVRPRGNEQFF,TGCAGCGTTCGCCCTAGGGGGAATGAGCAGTTCTTC
TRBV12-3/TRBV12-4,TRBD1,17,NA,TRBJ2-6,CASSPGQGKNGANVLTF,TGTGCCAGCAGCCCGGGACAGGGTAAAAATGGGGCCAACGTCCTGACTTTC
TRBV6-2/TRBV6-3,NA,12,few,TRBJ1-2,CASSRADYDYTF,TGTGCCAGCAGTAGGGCTGACTATGACTACACCTTC
TRBV6-1,TRBD1,15,few,TRBJ1-5,CASSVRTGWGQPQHF,TGTGCCAGCAGTGTTCGGACAGGGTGGGGTCAGCCCCAGCATTTT
TRBV20-1,TRBD1,16,medium-sized,TRBJ2-3,CSAKGSGTGYTDTQYF,TGCAGTGCTAAGGGCTCTGGGACAGGGTATACAGATACGCAGTATTTT
TRBV29-1,NA,13,many,TRBJ1-2,CSGSEGTYYGYTF,TGCAGCGGTTCAGAAGGGACATACTATGGCTACACCTTC
TRBV2,NA,14,NA,TRBJ2-7,CASSPGTSTYEQSF,TGTGCCAGCAGCCCCGGGACATCTACCTACGAGCAGTCCTTC
TRBV11-3,NA,16,NA,TRBJ1-1,CASSGGPGEVNTEAFF,TGTGCCAGCAGCGGGGGTCCTGGAGAGGTGAACACTGAAGCTTTCTTT
TRBV7-9,TRBD1,12,NA,TRBJ1-2,CASSFDRVSDTF,TGTGCCAGCAGCTTCGACAGGGTCTCTGATACCTTC
TRBV12-3/TRBV12-4,NA,14,NA,TRBJ1-2,CASRRGLKHYGYTF,TGTGCCAGCCGCAGGGGCCTTAAGCACTATGGCTACACCTTC
TRBV30,NA,15,NA,TRBJ1-5,CAWSTGSPSNQPQHF,TGTGCCTGGAGTACGGGGAGCCCTAGCAATCAGCCCCAGCATTTT
TRBV5-1,NA,16,few,TRBJ2-1,CASSLGGDRFRNEQFF,TGCGCCAGCAGCTTGGGGGGGGACAGATTTCGGAATGAGCAGTTCTTC
TRBV6-1,TRBD2,15,few,TRBJ2-2,CASSLTSANTGELFF,TGTGCCAGCAGTCTTACTAGCGCGAACACCGGGGAGCTGTTTTTT
TRBV6-1,NA,12,few,TRBJ1-2,CASSPGRQGYTF,TGTGCCAGCAGCCCGGGACGACAAGGCTACACCTTC
TRBV5-1,TRBD1,13,NA,TRBJ2-5,CASSTQGDETQYF,TGCGCCAGCAGCACACAGGGGGATGAGACCCAGTACTTC
TRBV5-5,TRBD2,12,NA,TRBJ2-7,CASSLRGDEQYF,TGTGCCAGCAGCTTGCGGGGGGACGAGCAGTACTTC
TRBV2,TRBD2,16,NA,TRBJ2-3,CASRWGLVGGSDTQYF,TGTGCCAGCAGGTGGGGACTAGTGGGAGGCTCGGATACGCAGTATTTT
TRBV7-9,NA,12,NA,TRBJ2-7,CASSLSGGEQYF,TGTGCCAGCAGCTTATCAGGTGGCGAGCAGTACTTC
TRBV5-1,NA,15,NA,TRBJ2-7,CASSLGPRHPYEQYF,TGCGCCAGCAGCTTAGGGCCCAGACACCCCTACGAGCAGTACTTC
TRBV7-2,NA,15,few,TRBJ1-6,CASSALGLINSPLHF,TGTGCCAGCAGCGCATTGGGACTGATTAATTCACCCCTCCACTTT
TRBV5-1,NA,15,many,TRBJ2-1,CASSPRTLTYNEQFF,TGCGCCAGCAGCCCCAGGACATTAACTTACAATGAGCAGTTCTTC
TRBV6-5,NA,13,few,TRBJ1-5,CASSFSPMGPQHF,TGTGCCAGCAGTTTCTCCCCGATGGGCCCCCAGCATTTT
TRBV6-1,NA,14,many,TRBJ1-5,CASSEVGAFQPQHF,TGTGCCAGCAGTGAAGTGGGGGCCTTTCAGCCCCAGCATTTT
TRBV7-9,NA,12,few,TRBJ1-5,CASSSNNQPQHF,TGTGCCAGCAGCTCGAACAATCAGCCCCAGCATTTT
TRBV7-9,NA,13,NA,TRBJ1-1,CASSVNGVTEAFF,TGTGCCAGCAGCGTCAATGGGGTTACTGAAGCTTTCTTT
TRBV7-9,NA,13,NA,TRBJ1-1,CASSLASGTEAFF,TGTGCCAGCAGCTTAGCTTCGGGAACTGAAGCTTTCTTT
TRBV10-2,NA,12,NA,TRBJ2-3,CASSESGDTQYF,TGCGCCAGCAGTGAGTCAGGAGATACGCAGTATTTT
TRBV18,NA,15,few,TRBJ2-3,CASSRDTGSADTQYF,TGTGCCAGCTCACGGGACACCGGTAGTGCAGATACGCAGTATTTT
TRBV5-1,NA,14,few,TRBJ2-7,CASSFQGQGSEQYF,TGCGCCAGCAGCTTCCAGGGGCAAGGGTCCGAGCAGTACTTC
TRBV7-9,NA,14,few,TRBJ1-2,CASSPRSGILGYTF,TGTGCCAGCAGCCCAAGAAGTGGCATTTTGGGCTACACCTTC
TRBV20-1,TRBD2,17,NA,TRBJ2-7,CSARDFSGRVLSDEQYF,TGCAGTGCTAGAGATTTTAGCGGGCGCGTATTGTCGGACGAGCAGTACTTC
TRBV30,NA,12,NA,TRBJ2-3,CAWSVQMDTQYF,TGTGCCTGGAGTGTACAAATGGATACGCAGTATTTT
TRBV20-1,NA,13,many,TRBJ2-1,CSARDPGHNEQFF,TGCAGTGCTAGAGATCCCGGCCACAATGAGCAGTTCTTC
TRBV6-6,NA,12,NA,TRBJ1-4,CASRDNNEKLFF,TGTGCCAGCCGGGACAATAATGAAAAACTGTTTTTT
TRBV15,NA,12,NA,TRBJ2-5,CATSKGLETQYF,TGTGCCACCAGCAAAGGGCTGGAGACCCAGTACTTC
TRBV7-6,NA,15,few,TRBJ2-1,CASSLIPSSYNEQFF,TGTGCCAGCAGCCTCATCCCTAGTAGCTACAATGAGCAGTTCTTC
TRBV3-1,NA,15,NA,TRBJ2-5,CASSQDHGRGETQYF,TGTGCCAGCAGCCAAGACCACGGGCGAGGGGAGACCCAGTACTTC
TRBV6-1,NA,15,NA,TRBJ2-7,CASSPRGREEGGQYF,TGTGCCAGCAGCCCGAGGGGGCGGGAGGAGGGTGGGCAGTACTTC
TRBV5-1,NA,13,NA,TRBJ2-3,CASSLGLADTQYF,TGCGCCAGCAGCTTGGGGCTCGCAGATACGCAGTATTTT
TRBV4-1,NA,13,NA,TRBJ2-5,CASSQIGTHKQYF,TGCGCCAGCAGCCAAATAGGGACCCACAAGCAGTACTTC
TRBV5-4,NA,16,NA,TRBJ1-1,CASSRRSGGPNTEAFF,TGTGCCAGCAGCCGGAGGTCGGGGGGACCTAACACTGAAGCTTTCTTT
TRBV7-2,NA,13,NA,TRBJ2-3,CASSPLGVDTQYF,TGTGCCAGCAGCCCCTTGGGAGTGGATACGCAGTATTTT
TRBV20-1,NA,14,many,TRBJ1-3,CSASSGSSGNTIYF,TGCAGTGCTAGCTCGGGAAGCTCTGGAAACACCATATATTTT
TRBV7-2,NA,16,NA,TRBJ1-5,CASSLRGPLSNQPQHF,TGTGCCAGCAGCTTGCGAGGACCCCTTAGCAATCAGCCCCAGCATTTT
TRBV7-2,NA,13,many,TRBJ1-1,CASSPQVNTEAFF,TGTGCCAGCAGCCCACAGGTGAACACTGAAGCTTTCTTT
TRBV5-1,TRBD1,17,many,TRBJ2-3,CASSSYPGQGRGDTQYF,TGCGCCAGCAGCTCCTACCCGGGACAGGGAAGAGGGGATACGCAGTATTTT
TRBV7-2,NA,13,NA,TRBJ1-6,CASSLAIKSPLHF,TGTGCCAGCAGCTTAGCGATAAAATCACCCCTCCACTTT
TRBV28,NA,13,NA,TRBJ2-1,CVSSLQGRSEQFF,TGTGTCAGCAGTTTACAGGGACGAAGTGAGCAGTTCTTC
TRBV12-3/TRBV12-4,NA,15,NA,TRBJ1-5,CASSRANSNNQPQHF,TGTGCCAGCAGCCGCGCGAATAGCAACAATCAGCCCCAGCATTTT
TRBV6-5,NA,11,NA,TRBJ2-7,CASDSQYEQYF,TGTGCCAGCGACAGCCAGTACGAGCAGTACTTC
TRBV5-1,TRBD1,15,few,TRBJ2-1,CASSRDGQGDNEQFF,TGCGCCAGCAGCCGGGACGGACAGGGTGACAATGAGCAGTTCTTC
TRBV5-1,NA,16,many,TRBJ2-4,CASSLSGRVAKNIQYF,TGCGCCAGCAGCTTGTCTGGAAGGGTGGCTAAAAACATTCAGTACTTC
TRBV5-1,NA,14,few,TRBJ2-7,CASSYGQGVYEQYF,TGCGCCAGCAGCTACGGGCAGGGAGTCTACGAGCAGTACTTC